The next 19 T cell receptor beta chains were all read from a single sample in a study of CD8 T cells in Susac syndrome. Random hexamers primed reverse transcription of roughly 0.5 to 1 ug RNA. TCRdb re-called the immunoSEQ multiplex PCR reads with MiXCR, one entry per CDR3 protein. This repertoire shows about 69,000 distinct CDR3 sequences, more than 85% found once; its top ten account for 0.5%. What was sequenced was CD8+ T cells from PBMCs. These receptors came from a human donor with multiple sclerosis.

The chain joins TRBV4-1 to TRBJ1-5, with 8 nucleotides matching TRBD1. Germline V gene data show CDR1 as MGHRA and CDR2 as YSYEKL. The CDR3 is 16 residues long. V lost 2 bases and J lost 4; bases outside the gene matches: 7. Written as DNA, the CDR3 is TGCGCCAGCAGCCAATTTGGACAGGGAGGGAATCAGCCCCAGCATTTT. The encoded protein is CASSQFGQGGNQPQHF.

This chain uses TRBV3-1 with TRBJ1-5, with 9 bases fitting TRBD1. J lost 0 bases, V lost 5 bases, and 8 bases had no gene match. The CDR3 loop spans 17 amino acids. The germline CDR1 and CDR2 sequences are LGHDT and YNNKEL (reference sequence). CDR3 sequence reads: CASSAGTGRDSNQPQHF. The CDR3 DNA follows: TGTGCCAGCAGCGCCGGGACAGGGAGGGATAGCAATCAGCCCCAGCATTTT.

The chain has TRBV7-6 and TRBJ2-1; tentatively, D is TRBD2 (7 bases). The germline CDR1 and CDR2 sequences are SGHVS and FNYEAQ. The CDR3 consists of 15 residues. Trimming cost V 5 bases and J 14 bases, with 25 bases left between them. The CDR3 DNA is TGTGCCAGCAGCCCATCGCCGGGGGCGGGAGTGCTGGAGTTCTTC. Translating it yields CASSPSPGAGVLEFF.

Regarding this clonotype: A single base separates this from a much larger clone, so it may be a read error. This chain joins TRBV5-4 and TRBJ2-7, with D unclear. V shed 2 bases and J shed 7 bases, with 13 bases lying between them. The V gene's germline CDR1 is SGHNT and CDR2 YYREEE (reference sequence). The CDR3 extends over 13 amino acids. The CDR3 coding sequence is TGTGCCAGCAGCTTAGGGTGGATGGATGAGCAGTACTTC. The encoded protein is CASSLGWMDEQYF.

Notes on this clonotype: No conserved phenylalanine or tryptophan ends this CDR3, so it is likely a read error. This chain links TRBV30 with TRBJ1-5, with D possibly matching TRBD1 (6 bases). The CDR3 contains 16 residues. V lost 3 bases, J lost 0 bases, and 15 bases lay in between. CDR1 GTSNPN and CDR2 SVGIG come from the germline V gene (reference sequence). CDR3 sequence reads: CAWSQTGQYSNQPQHL. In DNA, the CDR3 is TGTGCCTGGAGCCAGACAGGCCAGTATAGCAATCAGCCCCAGCATCTT.

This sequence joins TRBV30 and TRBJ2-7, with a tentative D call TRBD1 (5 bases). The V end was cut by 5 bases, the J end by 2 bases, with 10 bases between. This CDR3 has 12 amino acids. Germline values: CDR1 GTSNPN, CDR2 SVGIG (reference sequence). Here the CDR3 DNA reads TGTGCCTGGGGGGCCAGAGCCTACGAGCAGTACTTC. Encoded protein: CAWGARAYEQYF.

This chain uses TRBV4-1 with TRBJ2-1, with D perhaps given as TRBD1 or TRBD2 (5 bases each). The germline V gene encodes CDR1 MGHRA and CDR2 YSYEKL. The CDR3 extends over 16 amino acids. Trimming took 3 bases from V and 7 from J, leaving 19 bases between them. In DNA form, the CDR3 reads TGCGCCAGCAGCCATCCAGGAGATAGTGAGGGGAATGAGCAGTTCTTC. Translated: CASSHPGDSEGNEQFF.

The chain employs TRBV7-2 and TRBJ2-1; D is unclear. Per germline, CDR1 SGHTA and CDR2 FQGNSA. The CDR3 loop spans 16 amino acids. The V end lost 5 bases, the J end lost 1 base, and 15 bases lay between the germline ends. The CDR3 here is CASSPSSLSSYNEQFF. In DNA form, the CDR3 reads TGTGCCAGCAGCCCCTCAAGCTTGAGTTCCTACAATGAGCAGTTCTTC.

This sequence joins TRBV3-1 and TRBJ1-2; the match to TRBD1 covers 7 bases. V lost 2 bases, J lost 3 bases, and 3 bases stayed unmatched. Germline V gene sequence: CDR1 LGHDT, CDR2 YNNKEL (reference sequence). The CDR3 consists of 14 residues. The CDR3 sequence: CASSQTTGDYGYTF. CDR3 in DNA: TGTGCCAGCAGCCAAACTACAGGGGACTATGGCTACACCTTC.

This chain's CDR3 is CASSASGLGSSYNEQFF. The CDR3 coding sequence is TGCGCCAGCAGCGCTAGCGGGTTAGGATCCTCCTACAATGAGCAGTTCTTC. The chain has TRBV4-1 and TRBJ2-1, with 8 bases lining up with TRBD2. Germline CDR1 MGHRA, CDR2 YSYEKL. The ends lost 5 bases at V and 0 bases at J; junction bases unmatched: 9. The CDR3 covers 17 residues.

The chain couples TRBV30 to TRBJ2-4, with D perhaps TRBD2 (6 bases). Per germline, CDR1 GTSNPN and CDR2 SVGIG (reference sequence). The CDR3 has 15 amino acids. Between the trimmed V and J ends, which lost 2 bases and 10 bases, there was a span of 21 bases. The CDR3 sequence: CAWSPPLREQPIQYF. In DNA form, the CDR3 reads TGTGCCTGGAGTCCCCCCCTACGGGAGCAGCCAATTCAGTACTTC.

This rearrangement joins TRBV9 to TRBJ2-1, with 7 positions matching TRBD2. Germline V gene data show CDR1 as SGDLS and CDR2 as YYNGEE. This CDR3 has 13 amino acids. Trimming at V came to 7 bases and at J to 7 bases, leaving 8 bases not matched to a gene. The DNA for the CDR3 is TGTGCCAGCGGGAGGGCCGTCTCTAATGAGCAGTTCTTC. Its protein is CASGRAVSNEQFF.

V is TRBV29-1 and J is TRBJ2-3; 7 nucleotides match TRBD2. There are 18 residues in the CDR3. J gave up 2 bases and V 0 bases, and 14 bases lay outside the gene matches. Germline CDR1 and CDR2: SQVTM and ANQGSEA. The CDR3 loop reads CSVEDPLLRRGNTDTQYF. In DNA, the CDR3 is TGCAGCGTTGAAGACCCCTTATTGCGGCGGGGGAACACAGATACGCAGTATTTT.

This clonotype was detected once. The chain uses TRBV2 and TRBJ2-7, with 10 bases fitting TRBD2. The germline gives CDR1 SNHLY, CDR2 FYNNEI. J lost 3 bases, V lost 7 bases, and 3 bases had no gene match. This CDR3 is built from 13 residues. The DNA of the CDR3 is TGTGCCAGCATCGCTAGCGGGGGCTACGAGCAGTACTTC. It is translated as CASIASGGYEQYF.

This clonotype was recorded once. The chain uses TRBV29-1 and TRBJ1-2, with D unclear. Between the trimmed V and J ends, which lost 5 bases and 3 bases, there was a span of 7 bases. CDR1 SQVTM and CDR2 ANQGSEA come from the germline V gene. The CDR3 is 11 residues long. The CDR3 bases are TGCAGCGTTCGGGCAGACTATGGCTACACCTTC. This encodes CSVRADYGYTF.

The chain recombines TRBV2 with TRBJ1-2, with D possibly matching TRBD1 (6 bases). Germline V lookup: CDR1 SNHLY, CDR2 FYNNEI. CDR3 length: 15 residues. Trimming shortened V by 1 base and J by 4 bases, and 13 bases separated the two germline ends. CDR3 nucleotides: TGTGCCAGCAGTGAAGGAATGGGGGGGGCCTATGGCTACACCTTC. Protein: CASSEGMGGAYGYTF.

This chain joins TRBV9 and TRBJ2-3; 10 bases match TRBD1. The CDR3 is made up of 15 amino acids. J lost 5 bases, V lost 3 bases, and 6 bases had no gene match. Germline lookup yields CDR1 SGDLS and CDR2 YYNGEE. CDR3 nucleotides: TGTGCCAGCAGCGCTTCGGGGACAGGGGAAGATACGCAGTATTTT. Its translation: CASSASGTGEDTQYF.

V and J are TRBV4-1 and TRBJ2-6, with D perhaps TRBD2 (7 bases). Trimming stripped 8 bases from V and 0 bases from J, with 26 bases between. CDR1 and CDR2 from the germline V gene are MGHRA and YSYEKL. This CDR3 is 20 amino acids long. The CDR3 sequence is CASHPGGRTSPPSGANVLTF. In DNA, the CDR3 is TGCGCCAGCCATCCGGGGGGCCGAACTAGCCCCCCCTCTGGGGCCAACGTCCTGACTTTC.

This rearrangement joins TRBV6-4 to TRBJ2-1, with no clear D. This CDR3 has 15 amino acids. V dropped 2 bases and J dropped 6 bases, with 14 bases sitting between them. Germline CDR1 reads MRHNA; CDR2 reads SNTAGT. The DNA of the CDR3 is TGTGCCAGCAGTGACCCGGAAACTGAGGTCAATGAGCAGTTCTTC. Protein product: CASSDPETEVNEQFF.